These 27 T cell receptor beta chains came from one sample sequenced in a study of CD8 T cell repertoires and HIV-1 epitope variants. Profiled with immunoSEQ multiplex PCR; TCRdb holds only in-frame clones, not every one. The sample comprises about 5,300 clones, around 67% of which are singletons, and approximately 46% rests with the top ten. Their specific antigens are unknown. Sequencing used cultured CD8+ T cells derived from PBMCs. The receptors were gathered from a male donor with HIV.

The chain joins TRBV9 to TRBJ1-2, with D perhaps matching TRBD1 (6 bases). CDR3 length equals 13 residues. Germline V gives CDR1 SGDLS, CDR2 YYNGEE. The V end lost 4 bases, the J end lost 4 bases, and 11 bases lay between the germline ends. For the CDR3, the DNA is TGTGCCAGCAGCCCGGGAGGGGGCTATGGCTACACCTTC. This codes for CASSPGGGYGYTF.

This clone was seen once. V usage is TRBV28 and J usage is TRBJ1-1, with no clear D. V was pared by 2 bases and J by 6 bases, with 7 bases between. Germline-derived CDR1 and CDR2 are MDHEN and SYDVKM. The CDR3 has 12 amino acids. In nucleotides, the CDR3 is TGTGCCAGCAGTTTAGGTTGGGCTGAAGCTTTCTTT. Its translation is CASSLGWAEAFF.

The table lists this clone with a few counts. V usage is TRBV4-3 and J usage is TRBJ2-7; the match to TRBD1 covers 10 bases. The CDR3 loop spans 14 amino acids. Germline values: CDR1 LGHNA, CDR2 YSLEER. With 4 bases clipped from V and 5 bases from J, the junction kept 5 bases outside the gene matches. The CDR3 coding sequence is TGCGCCAGCAGCCCAAAAGGACAGGGGGACGAGCAGTACTTC. Encoded protein: CASSPKGQGDEQYF.

The rearrangement joins TRBV5-4 to TRBJ2-1; no clear D gene. The germline CDR1 and CDR2 sequences are SGHNT and YYREEE (reference sequence). The CDR3 is 12 residues long. V was pared by 2 bases and J by 7 bases, with 7 bases between. The CDR3 here is CASSLGLNEQFF. DNA of the CDR3: TGTGCCAGCAGCTTAGGTTTAAATGAGCAGTTCTTC. The full variable domain, completed using reference TRBV5-4 and TRBJ2-1, is ETGVTQSPTHLIKTRGQQVTLRCSSQSGHNTVSWYQQALGQGPQFIFQYYREEENGRGNFPPRFSGLQFPNYSSELNVNALELDDSALYLCASSLGLNEQFFGPGTRLTVL.

The chain links TRBV6-5 to TRBJ2-1; 10 nucleotides line up with TRBD2. The germline V gene encodes CDR1 MNHEY and CDR2 SVGAGI. The CDR3 length is 16 residues. The V gene end was trimmed by 0 bases and the J gene end by 5 bases; junction bases not matched to a gene: 4. The CDR3 sequence: CASSYSPSGGHNEQFF. The DNA for the CDR3 is TGTGCCAGCAGTTACTCGCCTAGCGGGGGACACAATGAGCAGTTCTTC.

The chain links TRBV5-1 to TRBJ1-2; possibly TRBD1 for D (5 bases). Germline V gene lookup returns CDR1 SGHRS and CDR2 YFSETQ. V was cut by 6 bases and J by 8 bases, with 17 bases left in between. The CDR3 extends over 13 amino acids. Here the CDR3 reads CASIGDLGSGYTF. CDR3 coding DNA: TGCGCCAGCATCGGGGACCTCGGATCAGGCTACACCTTC.

The rearrangement joins TRBV7-6 to TRBJ2-5; TRBD2 matches at 8 bases. Judging by the DNA end, TRBJ2-7 fits better; the J call may be wrong. Looked up from germline, CDR1 is SGHVS and CDR2 is FNYEAQ. The CDR3 extends over 15 amino acids. CDR3 sequence reads: CASSLVGGASDEQYF. DNA of the CDR3: TGTGCCAGCAGCCTGGTCGGGGGGGCCTCGGACGAGCAGTACTTC.

The chain carries TRBV9 and TRBJ2-3; possible D gene TRBD2, 6 bases. This CDR3 has 17 amino acids. V lost 5 bases to trimming and J lost 0 bases, with 19 bases between them. Germline CDR1 and CDR2: SGDLS and YYNGEE. The CDR3: CASSPLRDGTSTDTQYF. In DNA, the CDR3 is TGTGCCAGCAGTCCCCTGAGGGATGGGACTAGCACAGATACGCAGTATTTT.

The V call is TRBV7-2, the J call TRBJ1-5; D gene unclear. Between the trimmed V and J ends, which lost 2 bases and 2 bases, there was a span of 13 bases. In germline, CDR1 is SGHTA, CDR2 FQGNSA. The CDR3 sequence is 16 residues long. The CDR3 loop reads CASSLNGGLRNQPQHF. The CDR3 DNA sequence: TGTGCCAGCAGCTTAAATGGAGGGTTGCGCAATCAGCCCCAGCATTTT.

This clone was counted only a few times. The V call is TRBV5-6, the J call TRBJ1-1, with a weak D call TRBD1 (5 bases). Germline CDR1 is SGHDT and CDR2 is YYEEEE. V was trimmed by 1 base and J by 8 bases, leaving 9 bases between them. The CDR3 sequence is 12 residues long. The CDR3: CASSLRGTEAFF. CDR3 nucleotide sequence: TGTGCCAGCAGCTTGAGGGGAACGGAAGCTTTCTTT.

By sample share, this clone is medium-sized. The chain links TRBV28 to TRBJ2-7; D not resolved. The CDR3 loop spans 20 amino acids. In germline, CDR1 is MDHEN, CDR2 SYDVKM. V dropped 3 bases and J dropped 2 bases, with 29 bases sitting between them. The CDR3 sequence: CASSFPPPSPNTPTTYEQYF. The CDR3 DNA sequence: TGTGCCAGCAGTTTCCCCCCCCCTAGTCCCAATACACCTACCACCTACGAGCAGTACTTC. The entire variable domain, with the rest obtained from reference TRBV28 and TRBJ2-7, is as follows: DVKVTQSSRYLVKRTGEKVFLECVQDMDHENMFWYRQDPGLGLRLIYFSYDVKMKEKGDIPEGYSVSREKKERFSLILESASTNQTSMYLCASSFPPPSPNTPTTYEQYFGPGTRLTVT.

The chain couples TRBV9 to TRBJ1-1; TRBD1 matches 9 bases. V shed 2 bases, J shed 7 bases, and the junction held 6 bases outside the gene matches. Looked up from germline, CDR1 is SGDLS and CDR2 is YYNGEE. This CDR3 has 14 amino acids. CDR3 loop: CASSVTGGVGEAFF. DNA of the CDR3: TGTGCCAGCAGCGTGACAGGGGGGGTTGGTGAAGCTTTCTTT.

For the CDR3, the DNA is TGTGCCAGCAGCGAGGGAGGCCACGAGCAGTACTTC. Protein product: CASSEGGHEQYF. This chain joins TRBV28 and TRBJ2-7; a possible D gene is TRBD2 (6 bases). Trimming pared 6 bases from V and 5 bases from J, leaving 11 bases between. Germline loops: CDR1 MDHEN, CDR2 SYDVKM. The length of the CDR3 is 12 residues.

J is TRBJ2-7 and V is TRBV28, with 7 bases matching TRBD2. In germline, CDR1 is MDHEN, CDR2 SYDVKM. This CDR3 has 14 residues. J lost 4 bases, V lost 4 bases, and 7 bases had no gene match. The CDR3 nucleotides read TGTGCCAGCAGTTGGGAGGGCCGGGGGTACGAGCAGTACTTC. Residues: CASSWEGRGYEQYF. The full variable domain, rest sourced from reference TRBV28 and TRBJ2-7, is DVKVTQSSRYLVKRTGEKVFLECVQDMDHENMFWYRQDPGLGLRLIYFSYDVKMKEKGDIPEGYSVSREKKERFSLILESASTNQTSMYLCASSWEGRGYEQYFGPGTRLTVT.

V is TRBV9 and J is TRBJ1-2; TRBD1 matches at 8 bases. Germline V lookup: CDR1 SGDLS, CDR2 YYNGEE. CDR3 length: 14 residues. Unmatched junction bases numbered 6, after V lost 3 bases and J lost 5 bases. The CDR3 sequence: CASSAGQGPYGYTF. The DNA for the CDR3 is TGTGCCAGCAGCGCCGGACAGGGTCCTTATGGCTACACCTTC.

The chain combines TRBV7-6 with TRBJ2-1, with 7 bases matching TRBD1. Germline CDR1 and CDR2: SGHVS and FNYEAQ. The CDR3 is made up of 14 amino acids. J lost 4 bases, V lost 10 bases, and 10 bases had no gene match. The CDR3 reads CATTRQGVYNEQFF. DNA of the CDR3: TGTGCCACCACGAGACAGGGCGTGTACAATGAGCAGTTCTTC.

The chain joins TRBV6-1 to TRBJ2-7; 7 bases match TRBD2. The V and J ends lost 2 bases and 7 bases, in that order; junction bases with no gene match: 11. The CDR3 runs 15 residues. Germline V gene data show CDR1 as MNHNS and CDR2 as SASEGT. CDR3 loop: CASSETASGLMEQYF. The CDR3 DNA sequence: TGTGCCAGCAGTGAAACGGCTAGCGGCCTCATGGAGCAGTACTTC.

The gene calls are TRBV6-6 and TRBJ1-2, with D tentatively TRBD1 (6 bases). The CDR3 covers 12 residues. V lost 5 bases, J lost 8 bases, and 12 bases lay in between. Germline V lookup: CDR1 MNHNY, CDR2 SVGAGI (reference sequence). The CDR3: CASSTPGGGYTF. In DNA form, the CDR3 reads TGTGCCAGCAGTACTCCGGGGGGCGGCTACACCTTC.

This clone has only a few counts. V is TRBV6-1 and J is TRBJ2-3, with 13 bases matching TRBD2. Germline values: CDR1 MNHNS, CDR2 SASEGT. Trimming took 3 bases from V and 4 from J; bases not matched to a gene: 1. The CDR3 spans 15 residues. CDR3 sequence reads: CASSETSGRPDTQYF. The DNA for the CDR3 is TGTGCCAGCAGTGAGACTAGCGGGAGGCCAGATACGCAGTATTTT.

This clone was seen only once. The chain links TRBV5-6 to TRBJ2-2; perhaps TRBD1 as D (6 bases). The CDR3 loop spans 16 amino acids. Germline assignment: CDR1 SGHDT and CDR2 YYEEEE. Trimming took off 3 bases at V and 6 bases at J, with 18 bases between the two ends. The CDR3: CASSSGQGIFPGELFF. CDR3 bases: TGTGCCAGCAGCTCTGGGCAGGGGATCTTTCCCGGGGAGCTGTTTTTT.

This clone was recorded only once. The chain employs TRBV28 and TRBJ2-2; D is unresolved. CDR3 length equals 14 residues. V was clipped by 6 bases and J by 1 base, with 9 bases between them. The germline V gene has CDR1 MDHEN and CDR2 SYDVKM. The CDR3 DNA sequence: TGTGCCAGCAGGGTTGGGGAGAACACCGGGGAGCTGTTTTTT. Protein sequence: CASRVGENTGELFF.

The chain is built from TRBV4-1 and TRBJ2-7, with D uncertain. This CDR3 comprises 13 residues. V lost 1 base and J 2 bases, leaving 6 bases between the germline ends. Germline lookup yields CDR1 MGHRA and CDR2 YSYEKL. The CDR3 nucleotides read TGCGCCAGCAGCCAAGTTCACGCCTACGAGCAGTACTTC. Amino acid sequence: CASSQVHAYEQYF.

This clone was observed a few times. The chain employs TRBV5-1 and TRBJ2-7, with D uncertain. CDR1 SGHRS and CDR2 YFSETQ come from the germline V gene. The CDR3 spans 16 residues. The germline V and J ends were trimmed by 0 bases and 2 bases, with 15 bases remaining between them. The CDR3 region is CASSLGLGRETYEQYF. The CDR3 region has the DNA TGCGCCAGCAGCTTGGGTCTGGGCCGAGAGACCTACGAGCAGTACTTC. Using reference TRBV5-1 and TRBJ2-7 for the parts outside the CDR3, the full variable domain is KAGVTQTPRYLIKTRGQQVTLSCSPISGHRSVSWYQQTPGQGLQFLFEYFSETQRNKGNFPGRFSGRQFSNSRSEMNVSTLELGDSALYLCASSLGLGRETYEQYFGPGTRLTVT.

Details on this clone: The CDR3 does not close with the conserved phenylalanine or tryptophan, likely indicating a read error. The chain carries TRBV7-2 and TRBJ1-1; D ambiguous. CDR3 length equals 12 residues. Trimming stripped 6 bases from V and 7 bases from J, with 12 bases between. Germline V CDR1 and CDR2: SGHTA, FQGNSA. For the CDR3, the DNA is TGTGCCAGCAGTCCATCCAAGCTTGAAGCTTTCCTT. Translation: CASSPSKLEAFL.

This rearrangement joins TRBV6-5 to TRBJ1-2; D is possibly TRBD1 (6 bases). Per germline, CDR1 MNHEY and CDR2 SVGAGI. The CDR3 has 14 amino acids. Trimming shortened V by 9 bases and J by 8 bases, and 22 bases separated the two germline ends. The CDR3 region is CASGPKGGPRGYTF. Here the CDR3 DNA reads TGTGCCAGTGGGCCAAAGGGGGGCCCGAGAGGCTACACCTTC.

This clone has only a few counts. Because the CDR3's place on the DNA is in doubt, the DNA is left out and the CDR3 is given as listed by TCRdb. The CDR3 loop reads CASSTGQYFGNEQFF. This rearrangement joins TRBV2 to TRBJ2-1; the table assigns TRBD1, which was not confirmed against the DNA. 15 amino acids form the CDR3, both terminal residues included. The germline V gene has CDR1 SNHLY and CDR2 FYNNEI.

This clone was found a few times. The chain recombines TRBV10-2 with TRBJ2-7; possibly TRBD1 or TRBD2 for D (5 bases each). The CDR3 spans 14 residues. V was clipped by 8 bases and J by 1 base, with 15 bases between them. Germline V CDR1 and CDR2: WSHSY, SAAADI. As DNA, the CDR3 is TGCGCCAGCTACCGGGACGGCGCATCCTACGAGCAGTACTTC. Protein product: CASYRDGASYEQYF.